The sequence of this TCR beta chain was determined in a study of blood T cell repertoires in COVID-19. Study information: Material from acute and convalescent COVID-19 was sourced from the United States, Italy and Spain. The analysed material was cDNA or gDNA that came from T cells, B-cell-depleted T cells, or PBMCs.

Looked up from germline, CDR1 is LGHNT and CDR2 is FRNRAP. The V end lost 6 bases, the J end lost 2 bases, and 5 bases lay between the germline ends. The CDR3 has 11 residues. This clone came up a few times. Methods used by the authors: Amplification with reference gene primers provided the estimates of nucleated cell counts. Profiling relied on immunoSEQ multiplex PCR, and the TCRdb table lists in-frame clones only, not all of them. D and trimming were read from the DNA, whereas the V and J calls and clone size are those reported in that table. The sample has approximately 100,000 clones, around 87% seen once.

Sequenced sample: peripheral blood. The TCR comes from a woman under 40 with acute or convalescent COVID-19. The J gene is TRBJ2-7, the V gene TRBV12-5; unclear D gene. CDR3 DNA sequence: TGTGCTAGTGGCCAGACCTACGAGCAGTACTTC. As protein: CASGQTYEQYF.